The T cell receptor beta chain under discussion was sequenced for a study of fetal regulatory T cell absence and autoimmunity. Points from the study as a whole: Compared with cord blood, pancreas showed oligoclonal TCR enrichment, some clones over 80-fold.

Produced via immunoSEQ multiplex PCR; TCRdb's table is partial and in-frame only. The profile shows 95,000 or so clones, 60% to 80% of them singletons. There are 11 residues in the CDR3. Germline V lookup: CDR1 MNHNS, CDR2 SASEGT. As to this clone: The antigen remains unidentified. A junction boundary mismatches the germline segment, possibly from a read error.

The chain links TRBV6-1 to TRBJ2-3, with D perhaps matching TRBD1 or TRBD2 (5 bases each). Sequencing used pancreas tissue. This TCR was sampled from a male donor with IPEX syndrome. The CDR3 region has the DNA TGCCCGGGACCTTGCACAGATACGCAGTATTTT. Translating it yields CPGPCTDTQYF.